The 7 T cell receptor beta chains in this list originate from one sample, sequenced in a study of T cells after yellow fever vaccination (dated by TCRdb to the late 2010s). The treatment or condition label here, explained by the study, means: live attenuated yellow fever vaccine strain. Preparation of the library involved 5' RACE. Sequencing was performed on an Illumina NovaSeq 6000. In TCRdb, the public reads were trimmed at Q25 with fastp and aligned with MiXCR, with productive beta chains retained. For every CDR3 protein sequence, its rows merge into one entry that carries the most common genes and DNA. The sample table lists some 160,000 distinct CDR3 sequences, roughly 8.8% of them with a count of one. Jointly, the top ten make up roughly 36% of the sample. The material sequenced was CD8+ T cells sorted from PBMCs, taken 45 days after the yellow fever booster vaccination. All receptors derive from a man younger than 35 who received the YFV17D yellow fever vaccine.

This clonotype appeared a few times. The chain recombines TRBV6-1 with TRBJ1-1; 7 bases are a match to TRBD1. V trimming: 6 bases; J trimming: 6 bases; junction bases outside the gene matches: 19. The CDR3 sequence is 17 residues long. Germline values: CDR1 MNHNS, CDR2 SASEGT. CDR3 in amino acids: CASRDLSLIRGRSEAFF. The DNA for the CDR3 is TGTGCCAGCAGGGACCTCTCCCTCATCAGGGGGAGGTCTGAAGCTTTCTTT.

CDR3 nucleotide sequence: TGTGCCAGCAGCCGGGGACAGACCAGGTACCAAGAGACCCAGTACTTC. It translates to CASSRGQTRYQETQYF. The rearrangement joins TRBV12-3 or TRBV12-4 to TRBJ2-5, with 7 positions matching TRBD1. This CDR3 is 16 amino acids long. J was trimmed by 0 bases and V by 6 bases; bases with no gene match: 10.

This chain links TRBV4-2 with TRBJ2-1; D is undetermined. The CDR3 is made up of 16 amino acids. V was cut by 0 bases and J by 0 bases, with 9 bases left in between. Germline V lookup: CDR1 LGHNA, CDR2 YNFKEQ. The CDR3, as DNA: TGTGCCAGCAGCCAAGATGCGCTAAGCTCCTACAATGAGCAGTTCTTC. Amino acid sequence: CASSQDALSSYNEQFF.

The genes are TRBV4-1 and TRBJ2-5, with D possibly called TRBD1 or TRBD2 (5 bases each). The CDR3 consists of 14 residues. Germline V lookup: CDR1 MGHRA, CDR2 YSYEKL. The V gene lost 0 bases and the J gene lost 8 bases, with 13 bases spanning the gap. The CDR3 sequence: CASSQETRGGTQYF. The CDR3 DNA reads as TGCGCCAGCAGCCAAGAAACTCGGGGCGGAACCCAGTACTTC.

The chain uses TRBV3-1 and TRBJ1-1, with D perhaps matching TRBD1 (5 bases). The ends were cut back, 0 bases at V and 4 bases at J, with 15 bases in the middle. This CDR3 spans 16 amino acids. Per the germline V gene, CDR1 is LGHDT and CDR2 is YNNKEL (reference sequence). The CDR3 loop is CASSQDQGAVSTEAFF. The CDR3 coding sequence is TGTGCCAGCAGCCAAGACCAGGGCGCTGTAAGCACTGAAGCTTTCTTT.

The chain links TRBV7-9 to TRBJ2-7; unclear D gene. The V gene lost 8 bases and the J gene lost 4 bases, with 9 bases spanning the gap. Per the germline V gene, CDR1 is SEHNR and CDR2 is FQNEAQ (reference sequence). This CDR3 spans 11 amino acids. The CDR3 bases are TGTGCCAGCCGGGCCCTATACGAGCAGTACTTC. It is translated as CASRALYEQYF.

The chain couples TRBV6-2 or TRBV6-3 to TRBJ2-7, with a tentative D call TRBD2 (5 bases). CDR3 length: 13 residues. V shed 5 bases and J shed 3 bases, with 11 bases lying between them. Germline CDR1 MNHEY, CDR2 SVGEGT. CDR3 protein: CASSGLTGYEQYF. CDR3 bases: TGTGCCAGCAGTGGACTGACGGGCTACGAGCAGTACTTC.